The next 5 T cell receptor beta chains were all read from a single sample in a study of Graves' ophthalmopathy and Graves' hyperthyroidism. RNA transcripts were the template, and TCR beta CDR3 regions were amplified from them. HTBI primers were used in a first-round RT-PCR, which preceded a second-round multiplex PCR. Each CDR3 protein is one row after TCRdb ran MiXCR on the multiplex PCR reads. The sample records 620,000 or so distinct CDR3 sequences, approximately 21% being singletons. Sequences were obtained from peripheral blood. All receptors derive from a young woman with stable Graves' hyperthyroidism. Some clones in this sample may be carry-over from other donors' samples.

The sample holds many counts of this clonotype. The chain links TRBV6-1 to TRBJ1-1; 9 bases align to TRBD1. Germline assignment: CDR1 MNHNS and CDR2 SASEGT. This CDR3 contains 16 residues. Trimming removed 6 bases from V and 2 bases from J; junction bases left unmatched: 10. CDR3: CASSPGQGVSNTEAFF. The CDR3 DNA is TGTGCCAGCAGCCCGGGACAGGGTGTATCTAACACTGAAGCTTTCTTT.

This chain links TRBV30 with TRBJ2-7; the match to TRBD1 covers 10 bases. Germline V lookup: CDR1 GTSNPN, CDR2 SVGIG (reference sequence). The CDR3 covers 14 residues. With V trimmed by 4 bases and J by 6 bases, 9 bases remained unmatched. This CDR3 reads CAWNEGQGFREQYF. DNA for the CDR3: TGTGCCTGGAACGAGGGACAGGGGTTCCGCGAGCAGTACTTC.

This clonotype was counted many times. The V gene is TRBV20-1, the J gene TRBJ1-3, with D possibly TRBD1 on 5 matching bases. The V gene's germline CDR1 is DFQATT and CDR2 SNEGSKA (reference sequence). The germline V and J ends were trimmed by 0 bases and 3 bases, with 12 bases remaining between them. The CDR3 contains 15 residues. Here the CDR3 DNA reads TGCAGTGCTAGAGACGAGGGGCTCGGTGGAAACACCATATATTTT. Translation: CSARDEGLGGNTIYF.

The CDR3: CASSQRMPVRMNTEAFF. CDR3 sequence (DNA): TGTGCCAGCAGCCAAAGGATGCCAGTCCGAATGAACACTGAAGCTTTCTTT. The chain employs TRBV3-1 and TRBJ1-1, with D hard to call. V lost 2 bases and J lost 0, with 16 bases in between. The CDR3 runs to 17 residues. In germline, CDR1 is LGHDT, CDR2 YNNKEL (reference sequence).

The chain combines TRBV20-1 with TRBJ1-5; 11 bases agree with TRBD1. V trimming: 1 base; J trimming: 0 bases; junction bases outside the gene matches: 14. Germline loops: CDR1 DFQATT, CDR2 SNEGSKA (reference sequence). CDR3 length: 20 amino acids. Here the CDR3 DNA reads TGCAGTGCTAGAGCCGCCGGACAGGGGGCTCGACCGCATAGCAATCAGCCCCAGCATTTT. Its translation: CSARAAGQGARPHSNQPQHF.